The TCR beta chain under discussion was sequenced for a study of T-cell reconstitution after alpha-beta-depleted transplantation in children. Study findings and constraints: Some patients showed high day-60 TCRbeta diversity, which derived from surviving recipient T cells and thymic progenitors. At one year after transplant, newly produced T cells mostly accounted for T-cell counts and diversity.

The germline CDR1 and CDR2 sequences are MGHRA and YSYEKL. This CDR3 comprises 13 residues. Trimming left V 0 bases short and J 3 bases short, with 6 bases between. Unique molecular identifiers were used in preparing the TCRbeta library. A single record per CDR3 protein comes from TCRdb applying MiXCR to the PCR reads. In the table there are about 580,000 distinct CDR3 sequences, 23% of which are singletons. This clonotype occurred a few times. Its matching antigen is unknown. This receptor was taken from a boy under two years old who had a stem cell transplant for acute myeloid leukemia, so the T cells may come from the graft donor. The sample here was PBMCs, mostly from graft donor cells, taken 360 days after TCRalphabeta/CD19-depleted stem cell transplant. V gene TRBV4-1 combines with J gene TRBJ2-7; D gene ambiguous. In nucleotides, the CDR3 is TGCGCCAGCAGCCAAGATTTCGGCTACGAGCAGTACTTC. Encoded protein: CASSQDFGYEQYF.